This T cell receptor beta chain was retrieved from a study of response to subunit inactivated influenza vaccine. Study-wide results and caveats: New T cells are recruited in small numbers by each seasonal influenza vaccination, according to the authors' suggestion.

TCRdb fed the RT-PCR reads into MiXCR, producing one record per CDR3 protein. The sample holds a few hundred thousand distinct CDR3 sequences; about 14% are singletons and the top ten take around 10%. Trimming cost V 0 bases and J 2 bases, with 8 bases left between them. Germline V gene sequence: CDR1 KGHSH, CDR2 LQKENI. The CDR3 consists of 14 residues. This clonotype was found a few times. What it binds is unknown. The material was PBMCs from blood, obtained 11 to 12 days after vaccination. The genes are TRBV18 and TRBJ2-7, with unresolved D. The receptor's source is a man aged 50 to 60 who received an inactivated influenza vaccine. CDR3 amino acids: CASSPPSRPYEQYF. CDR3 nucleotide sequence: TGTGCCAGCTCACCACCTTCACGGCCCTACGAGCAGTACTTC.